This TCR beta chain stems from a study of cytomegalovirus exposure and HLA in healthy donors. The V gene's germline CDR1 is MNHEY and CDR2 SVGAGI. Trimming took 2 bases from V and 10 from J, leaving 14 bases between them. The CDR3 runs 13 residues. A multiplex PCR was run with 60 Vbeta primers and 13 Jbeta primers. Clones were sequenced by immunoSEQ multiplex PCR, and TCRdb holds only the in-frame ones, with some missing. The sample includes some 90,000 clones, about 80% of them seen just once. Broader study findings: Later, TCR association rates were found to vary by HLA locus, highest for DRB1 and lowest for HLA-C.

To note about this clone: Its antigen is not known.

This sequence joins TRBV6-5 and TRBJ1-1; D is possibly TRBD1 (6 bases). Sequencing input: PBMCs. The clonotype was recovered from a woman aged 45-65 years in good health and CMV-seropositive. Here the CDR3 DNA reads TGTGCCAGCAGTTACAGACCCGGGGGGCGAGCTTTCTTT. It is translated as CASSYRPGGRAFF.